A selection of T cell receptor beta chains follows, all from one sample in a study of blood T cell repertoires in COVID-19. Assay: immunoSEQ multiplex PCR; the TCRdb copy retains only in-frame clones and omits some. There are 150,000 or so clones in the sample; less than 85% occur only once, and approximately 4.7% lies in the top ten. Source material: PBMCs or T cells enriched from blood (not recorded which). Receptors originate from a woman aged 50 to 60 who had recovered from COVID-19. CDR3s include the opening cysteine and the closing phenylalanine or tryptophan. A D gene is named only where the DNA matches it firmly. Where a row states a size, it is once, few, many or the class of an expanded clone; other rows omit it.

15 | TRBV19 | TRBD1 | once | CASTPGTGARQPQHF
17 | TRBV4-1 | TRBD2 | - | CASSRAGTSGIQETQYF
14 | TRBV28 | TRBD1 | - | CASGDRSSGNTIYF
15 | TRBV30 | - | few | CAWRDDGVGAGELFF
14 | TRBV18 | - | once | CASSPIEGNTEAFF
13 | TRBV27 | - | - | CASSLTSNQPQHF
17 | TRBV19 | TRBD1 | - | CASSRQLGGRGYTEAFF
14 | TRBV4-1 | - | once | CASSQDSYNYGYTF
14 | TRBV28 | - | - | CASSFLGGLYGYTF
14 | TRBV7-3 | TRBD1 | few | CASSSGGADYGYTF
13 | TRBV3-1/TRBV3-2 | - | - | CASSQAERETQYF
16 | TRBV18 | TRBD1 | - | CASSPPGTAIYNEQFF
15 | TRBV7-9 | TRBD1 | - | CASSRTGQGHGELFF
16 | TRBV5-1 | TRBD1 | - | CASSLQGQGPLYGYTF
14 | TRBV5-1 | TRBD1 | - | CASSRDRPTDTQYF
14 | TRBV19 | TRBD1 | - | CASSPQGDPPVLTF
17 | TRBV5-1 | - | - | CASSQMGGGGITDTQYF
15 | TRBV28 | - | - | CASSEPTGMNTEAFF
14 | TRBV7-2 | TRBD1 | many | CASRPQTGDGELFF
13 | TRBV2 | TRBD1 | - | CASSEGQGSGYTF
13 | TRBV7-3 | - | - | CASRKGSGTEAFF
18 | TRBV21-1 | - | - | CASSKCPDTHAPIEKLFF
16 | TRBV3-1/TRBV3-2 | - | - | CASSQDLTGSYNEQFF
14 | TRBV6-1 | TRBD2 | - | CASSEGLVTGELFF
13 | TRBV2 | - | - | CASSEEEYYGYTF
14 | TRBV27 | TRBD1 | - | CASSWTGGNYGYTF
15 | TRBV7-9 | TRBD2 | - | CASSFGTSGRLEQFF
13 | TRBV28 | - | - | CASRARGKHGYTF
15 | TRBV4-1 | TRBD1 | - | CASSHQTGVNYGYTF
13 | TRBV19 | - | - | CASSIRGNQPQHF
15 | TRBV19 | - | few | CASTAAGGGNTEAFF
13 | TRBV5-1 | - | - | CASSLLENTEAFF
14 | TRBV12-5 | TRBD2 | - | CASGLLAGAGELFF
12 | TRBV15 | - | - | CATSLYNYGYTF
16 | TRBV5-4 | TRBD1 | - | CASSLNWDRGGETQYF
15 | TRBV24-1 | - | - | CATSDGRGSNQPQHF
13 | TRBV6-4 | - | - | CASSDGGATEAFF
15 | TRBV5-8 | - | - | CASSEPGSRPYGYTF
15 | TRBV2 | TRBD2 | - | CASKRREANTGELFF
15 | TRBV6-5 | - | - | CATKQDSSYNSPLHF
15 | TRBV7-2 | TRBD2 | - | CASSPPGLAPDTQYF
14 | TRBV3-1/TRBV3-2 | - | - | CATKDSRMNTEAFF
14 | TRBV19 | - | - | CASSGWDTKETQYF
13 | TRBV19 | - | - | CASWGTGVNEQFF
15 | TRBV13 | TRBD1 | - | CASSPDRGLNTEAFF
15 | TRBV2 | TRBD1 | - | CASSEGQLWNTEAFF
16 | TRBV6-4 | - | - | CASSRTAMSSYNEQFF
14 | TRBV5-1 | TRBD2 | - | CASEIAGLTNEQFF
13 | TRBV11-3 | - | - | CASSLIRGTEAFF
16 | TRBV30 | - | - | CAWSAGGSSYNSPLHF
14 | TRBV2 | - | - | CASTGQGGGNTIYF
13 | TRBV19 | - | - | CASSDTYGDTQYF